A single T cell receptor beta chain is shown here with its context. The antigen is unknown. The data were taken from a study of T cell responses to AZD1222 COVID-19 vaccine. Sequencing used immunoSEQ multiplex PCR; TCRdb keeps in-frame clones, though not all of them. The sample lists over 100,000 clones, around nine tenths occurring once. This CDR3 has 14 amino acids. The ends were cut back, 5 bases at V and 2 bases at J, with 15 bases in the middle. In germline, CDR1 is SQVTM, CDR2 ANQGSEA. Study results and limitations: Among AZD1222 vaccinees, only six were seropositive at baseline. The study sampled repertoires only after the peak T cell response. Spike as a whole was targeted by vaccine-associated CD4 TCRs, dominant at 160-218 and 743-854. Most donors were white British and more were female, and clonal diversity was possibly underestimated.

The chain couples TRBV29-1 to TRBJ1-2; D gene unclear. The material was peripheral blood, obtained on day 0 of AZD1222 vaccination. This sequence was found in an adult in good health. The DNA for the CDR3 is TGCAGCGTTTCCAGTAACCGGCTAAACTATGGCTACACCTTC. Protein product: CSVSSNRLNYGYTF.